This T cell receptor (beta chain) was sequenced for a study of control samples from healthy donors and cancer patients. The repertoire was sequenced with immunoSEQ multiplex PCR; TCRdb's copy has only in-frame clones and lacks some. The sample holds roughly 180,000 clones, about 94% seen once. The V end was cut by 1 base, the J end by 7 bases, with 10 bases between. The CDR3 spans 14 residues. The V gene's germline CDR1 is LGHNA and CDR2 YSLEER. The clonotype originates from a woman aged 55-70 years in good health. Sequenced input: blood. This rearrangement joins TRBV4-3 to TRBJ2-2; no firm D call. CDR3 nucleotide sequence: TGCGCCAGCAGCCAAGTAATCTCTGGCGGGGAGCTGTTTTTT. It specifies CASSQVISGGELFF.